This T cell receptor beta chain appears in the sequencing data of a study of blood T cell repertoires in COVID-19. About the research overall: Sites in the United States, Italy and Spain provided acute and convalescent COVID-19 samples. Nucleic acid was either cDNA or gDNA, and it came from T cells, B-cell-depleted T cells, or PBMCs.

The CDR3 has 14 residues. Germline V CDR1 and CDR2: MGHDK, SYGVNS. Germline trimming cut 2 bases from V and 4 bases from J; bases unmatched to any gene: 5. How the authors handled the data: Estimation of nucleated cell counts relied on the amplification of reference gene primers. TCRdb's copy holds only in-frame clones and misses some; the assay was immunoSEQ multiplex PCR. V, J and clone size are those of that table, while D and trimming were read from the DNA. This table has approximately 130,000 clones, 65% to 90% appearing once. The chain couples TRBV25-1 to TRBJ2-7; TRBD1 matches 7 bases. The receptor's source is a human donor in a cohort sampled during active COVID-19. The material sequenced was peripheral blood. The CDR3 sequence is CASSERYRGYEQYF. CDR3 sequence (DNA): TGTGCCAGCAGTGAACGGTACAGGGGTTACGAGCAGTACTTC.